The 23 T cell receptor beta chains below were found in one sample sequenced in a study of early T cells in non-severe SARS-CoV-2 infection (dated by TCRdb to the early 2020s). The library came from 5' RACE. These reads were obtained on a NextSeq 500. Starting from the raw public reads, TCRdb applied fastp trimming at Q25, assembled clones with MiXCR and retained in-frame beta chains. Rows are unified per CDR3 protein, each entry keeping the most common DNA and genes. This sample comprises roughly 56,000 distinct CDR3 sequences, about 14% of them detected only once. Roughly 4% of the sample comes from the top ten. Sequences were derived from whole blood, sampled at baseline. These receptors originate from an adult who was a healthcare worker with PCR-confirmed SARS-CoV-2 infection or an uninfected control (not recorded which).

This clonotype was picked up many times. The CDR3: CASSFSGEDNNEQFF. CDR3 in DNA: TGTGCCAGCAGTTTTAGCGGGGAGGATAACAATGAGCAGTTCTTC. This chain connects TRBV12-3 or TRBV12-4 to TRBJ2-1; 8 bases fit TRBD2. The CDR3 spans 15 residues. J was trimmed by 5 bases and V by 3 bases; bases with no gene match: 6.

This sequence joins TRBV18 and TRBJ2-5; D perhaps matches TRBD2 (7 bases). Per germline, CDR1 KGHSH and CDR2 LQKENI. The CDR3 is 20 amino acids. Trimming shortened V by 3 bases and J by 4 bases, and 30 bases separated the two germline ends. The CDR3 reads CASSPFVQGLFYSGGETQYF. The CDR3 nucleotides read TGTGCCAGCTCACCTTTCGTACAGGGACTATTCTACTCGGGCGGAGAGACCCAGTACTTC.

The chain has TRBV7-9 and TRBJ2-4; a weak D match, TRBD1 (8 bases). This CDR3 has 14 residues. V was trimmed by 3 bases and J by 8 bases, leaving 14 bases between them. Germline V gives CDR1 SEHNR, CDR2 FQNEAQ (reference sequence). CDR3 loop: CASSFGTGGDIQYF. As DNA, the CDR3 is TGTGCCAGCAGCTTTGGCACAGGGGGGGACATTCAGTACTTC.

In this sample, this clonotype turned up a few times. The J gene is TRBJ2-2, the V gene TRBV12-3 or TRBV12-4; no definite D call. V lost 1 base to trimming and J lost 1 base, with 4 bases between them. The CDR3 has 14 amino acids. The CDR3 DNA sequence: TGTGCCAGCAGTTTAGACAGGAACACCGGGGAGCTGTTTTTT. It specifies CASSLDRNTGELFF.

V is TRBV4-1 and J is TRBJ1-1, with D perhaps matching TRBD1 (6 bases). The CDR3 extends over 15 amino acids. Germline CDR1 reads MGHRA; CDR2 reads YSYEKL. V was pared by 6 bases and J by 4 bases, with 18 bases between. The DNA of the CDR3 is TGCGCCAGCAGGCTAGGCGGAACGGGGGCCACTGAAGCTTTCTTT. As protein: CASRLGGTGATEAFF.

This chain uses TRBV28 with TRBJ2-1; no clear D gene. CDR1 and CDR2 (germline): MDHEN, SYDVKM. The CDR3 contains 16 residues. V was clipped by 2 bases and J by 4 bases, with 15 bases between them. The CDR3 region has the DNA TGTGCCAGCAGTTTAGGGATTGGGCGGAGTTACAATGAGCAGTTCTTC. Its translation is CASSLGIGRSYNEQFF.

This clonotype was seen a handful of times. V is TRBV7-9 and J is TRBJ2-5; D call uncertain. There are 15 residues in the CDR3. V lost 1 base and J 2 bases, leaving 11 bases between the germline ends. CDR1 SEHNR and CDR2 FQNEAQ come from the germline V gene (reference sequence). The DNA of the CDR3 is TGTGCCAGCAGCTTAGTTAATGGATTACAAGAGACCCAGTACTTC. This codes for CASSLVNGLQETQYF.

This clonotype was recorded at least ten times. The chain recombines TRBV12-3 or TRBV12-4 with TRBJ2-1; a weak D match, TRBD2 (6 bases). This CDR3 spans 15 amino acids. V lost 5 bases and J 3 bases, leaving 14 bases between the germline ends. The CDR3 region has the DNA TGTGCCAGCAGTCAAATAGCGGCGCACTACAATGAGCAGTTCTTC. Encoded protein: CASSQIAAHYNEQFF.

This clonotype has only a few counts. V usage is TRBV27 and J usage is TRBJ2-7; D gene ambiguous. The CDR3 has 14 amino acids. V lost 0 bases to trimming and J lost 4 bases, with 10 bases between them. Germline CDR1 and CDR2: MNHEY and SMNVEV (reference sequence). The CDR3 here is CASSLSRGPYEQYF. For the CDR3, the DNA is TGTGCCAGCAGTTTATCCAGAGGACCGTACGAGCAGTACTTC.

Only a few counts were recorded for this clonotype. In DNA, the CDR3 is TGTGCCTGGAGTGTCGGAACCAGGGAGACCCAGTACTTC. Its protein is CAWSVGTRETQYF. This chain joins TRBV30 and TRBJ2-5; D gene unclear. The CDR3 contains 13 residues. Trimming removed 0 bases from V and 5 bases from J, with 10 bases in between. Germline-derived CDR1 and CDR2 are GTSNPN and SVGIG (reference sequence).

The chain recombines TRBV5-1 with TRBJ2-7; TRBD1 or TRBD2 may be the D gene (5 bases each). Germline V CDR1 and CDR2: SGHRS, YFSETQ. This CDR3 region has 14 residues. The germline V and J ends were trimmed by 3 bases and 2 bases, with 12 bases remaining between them. The CDR3 coding sequence is TGCGCCAGCAGCTATCCGGGGCCTGCCTACGAGCAGTACTTC. This encodes CASSYPGPAYEQYF.

This clonotype came up a few times. The gene calls are TRBV18 and TRBJ1-1; D perhaps matches TRBD1 (6 bases). CDR3 length: 14 residues. CDR1 and CDR2 from the germline V gene are KGHSH and LQKENI. The ends were cut back, 1 base at V and 6 bases at J, with 12 bases in the middle. The CDR3 DNA reads TGTGCCAGCTCACCACTAAAACAGGGCGCTGAAGCTTTCTTT. Its translation is CASSPLKQGAEAFF.

The CDR3 nucleotides read TGTGCCAGCAGTTACGGGAGCAATTCACCCCTCCACTTT. Protein product: CASSYGSNSPLHF. V is TRBV6-5 and J is TRBJ1-6; D is unclear. V was clipped by 2 bases and J by 7 bases, with 6 bases between them. Germline assignment: CDR1 MNHEY and CDR2 SVGAGI. This CDR3 is 13 amino acids long.

The V call is TRBV6-2 or TRBV6-3, the J call TRBJ2-3; D remains unclear. The CDR3 loop spans 18 amino acids. CDR1 and CDR2 (germline): MNHEY, SVGEGT. Trimming took off 0 bases at V and 2 bases at J, with 18 bases between the two ends. The DNA of the CDR3 is TGTGCCAGCAGTTACTCGGATCGCGGCCCTGACTTCACAGATACGCAGTATTTT. It codes for CASSYSDRGPDFTDTQYF.

The chain links TRBV4-2 to TRBJ2-1; no reliable D call. Deletions cut 4 bases from V and 2 bases from J, with 15 bases between. The CDR3 spans 16 residues. CDR1 is LGHNA and CDR2 is YNFKEQ in the germline V gene. The CDR3, as DNA: TGTGCCAGCAGCCGGAATCAGGAGCCCACCTACAATGAGCAGTTCTTC. Its translation: CASSRNQEPTYNEQFF.

The chain recombines TRBV20-1 with TRBJ2-3; D not resolved. V shed 2 bases and J shed 2 bases, with 17 bases lying between them. CDR1 is DFQATT, CDR2 SNEGSKA, per germline (reference sequence). CDR3 size: 16 residues. CDR3 amino acids: CSARRPYPNPTDTQYF. CDR3 nucleotides: TGCAGTGCTAGACGCCCCTATCCCAACCCCACAGATACGCAGTATTTT.

This clonotype has just a few counts. The chain joins TRBV28 to TRBJ2-1; possibly TRBD1 for D (7 bases). The CDR3 is made up of 14 amino acids. V was shortened by 8 bases and J by 8 bases, with 19 bases between the two germline ends. Germline values: CDR1 MDHEN, CDR2 SYDVKM. The CDR3 spells CASSLVGGGDEQFF. The DNA for the CDR3 is TGTGCCAGCTCATTAGTCGGAGGGGGCGATGAGCAGTTCTTC.

This clonotype appeared a few times. V usage is TRBV20-1 and J usage is TRBJ2-1; TRBD2 matches at 10 bases. Germline CDR1 is DFQATT and CDR2 is SNEGSKA (reference sequence). The CDR3 extends over 14 amino acids. The junction had 6 bases not matched to a gene; V was cut back by 6 bases and J by 4 bases. This CDR3 reads CSATIAGGYNEQFF. In DNA, the CDR3 is TGCAGTGCGACCATAGCGGGAGGTTACAATGAGCAGTTCTTC.

This clonotype was observed a handful of times. The chain has TRBV20-1 and TRBJ1-6, with TRBD1 as a possible D gene (6 bases). Germline values: CDR1 DFQATT, CDR2 SNEGSKA (reference sequence). This CDR3 region has 14 residues. V was trimmed by 3 bases and J by 7 bases, leaving 13 bases between them. The CDR3 here is CSARIQGKNSPLHF. The CDR3, as DNA: TGCAGTGCTAGGATCCAGGGGAAGAATTCACCCCTCCACTTT.

V and J are TRBV20-1 and TRBJ2-3; 10 nucleotides agree with TRBD1. The CDR3 spans 15 residues. With 3 bases clipped from V and 6 bases from J, the junction kept 9 bases outside the gene matches. CDR1 is DFQATT and CDR2 is SNEGSKA in the germline V gene (reference sequence). The CDR3 reads CSASLEGQGIDTQYF. CDR3 sequence (DNA): TGCAGTGCTAGCTTGGAGGGACAGGGGATCGATACGCAGTATTTT.

The sample holds many counts of this clonotype. CDR3 DNA sequence: TGTGCCAGCAGCCCGGACGCAGCGGGAAGGACAGATACGCAGTATTTT. It codes for CASSPDAAGRTDTQYF. The V call is TRBV5-4, the J call TRBJ2-3; 7 bases agree with TRBD2. V was pared by 4 bases and J by 3 bases, with 11 bases of the junction left unmatched. Germline loops: CDR1 SGHNT, CDR2 YYREEE (reference sequence). The CDR3 runs to 16 residues.

The chain employs TRBV20-1 and TRBJ2-7; no reliable D call. The V and J ends lost 3 bases and 1 base respectively, with 7 bases between them. The CDR3 has 12 residues. The V gene's germline CDR1 is DFQATT and CDR2 SNEGSKA (reference sequence). CDR3 sequence reads: CSARGLSYEQYF. The CDR3 coding sequence is TGCAGTGCTAGGGGTTTATCCTACGAGCAGTACTTC.

V and J are TRBV28 and TRBJ2-2, with D possibly matching TRBD2 (7 bases). CDR1 and CDR2 from the germline V gene are MDHEN and SYDVKM. This CDR3 is built from 15 residues. V was cut by 11 bases and J by 2 bases, with 18 bases left in between. CDR3 amino acids: CASGGGRGNTGELFF. The CDR3 DNA reads as TGTGCCTCCGGGGGCGGGAGAGGAAACACCGGGGAGCTGTTTTTT.